This is a list of T cell receptor beta chains from one sample in a study of T cell repertoires in cytomegalovirus infection. Using its own MiXCR run on the reads, TCRdb lists one record per CDR3 protein. Of some 900,000 distinct CDR3 sequences listed, approximately 29% are singletons. Antigen specificity for these receptors is unknown. The sequences come from cultured CD8+ T cells from PBMCs, collected from culture after CMV antigen stimulation. These TCRs come from a human donor in good health (CMV status not recorded). Some clones in this sample may be carry-over from other donors' samples. CDR3s include the opening cysteine and the closing phenylalanine or tryptophan.

cdr3_aa j_call v_call
CASSESRQGAYDTQYF TRBJ2-3 TRBV10-1
CSVELAGGRTDTQYF TRBJ2-3 TRBV29-1
CASSYRPNTEAFF TRBJ1-1 TRBV11-2
CASSLEMVGGVYQPQHF TRBJ1-5 TRBV5-5
CASSSTGLNAEAFF TRBJ1-1 TRBV7-3
CASSSRDRAYETQYF TRBJ2-5 TRBV27
CAITGDRLNTEAFF TRBJ1-1 TRBV10-3
CASSQDREGPNQETQYF TRBJ2-5 TRBV4-1
CASSLVAGPTGENIQYF TRBJ2-4 TRBV5-1
CASSEGGRAIPTF TRBJ2-6 TRBV6-1
CASSRWGGGNEQFF TRBJ2-1 TRBV11-2
CATRQDGGASTGELFF TRBJ2-2 TRBV15
CASSYLSGFTDTQYF TRBJ2-3 TRBV6-6
CASSERGLGIEQYF TRBJ2-7 TRBV6-2/TRBV6-3
CASSRWASRAFSSYNEQFF TRBJ2-1 TRBV11-2
CASSLLDTNGYTF TRBJ1-2 TRBV5-6
CASSPSVGRMNTEAFF TRBJ1-1 TRBV7-8
CASSSPGHQETQYF TRBJ2-5 TRBV7-9
CASSYSGGRTDTQYF TRBJ2-3 TRBV7-8
CASSYLGDTEAFF TRBJ1-1 TRBV7-8
CASSVKGSSNQPQHF TRBJ1-5 TRBV5-5
CASIVGSQVSYNEQFF TRBJ2-1 TRBV2
CASSLERGGNNEQFF TRBJ2-1 TRBV7-6
CASREQENTYEQYF TRBJ2-7 TRBV19
CASSLMRDRGPRFNQPQHF TRBJ1-5 TRBV7-8
CASSLPVRAGNYEQYF TRBJ2-7 TRBV5-8
CASYRGNNEQFF TRBJ2-1 TRBV5-4
CASSMVTLIDNSPLHF TRBJ1-6 TRBV6-5
CATSDFSPLGRSLMTF TRBJ1-2 TRBV24-1
CSVEFQGLTEAFF TRBJ1-1 TRBV29-1
CASSRTQGTSPLHF TRBJ1-6 TRBV7-6
CASSSPQSNTEAFF TRBJ1-1 TRBV7-6
CASSDPPDRRVFSGANVLTF TRBJ2-6 TRBV2
CASSLISATNEKLFF TRBJ1-4 TRBV7-2
CASSPWELLGDTQYF TRBJ2-3 TRBV4-2
CASSPLLAPGTQYF TRBJ2-5 TRBV7-9
CSAVGLAGVNQETQYF TRBJ2-5 TRBV20-1
CASSEEASGASEQYF TRBJ2-7 TRBV2
CASSYGRGGYTF TRBJ1-2 TRBV13
CASSKRTGRSPLHF TRBJ1-6 TRBV28
CASSFGRGIMTEAFF TRBJ1-1 TRBV7-6
CASSSWGAQPQHF TRBJ1-5 TRBV7-2
CASSPRQFGELFF TRBJ2-2 TRBV4-3
CASTNQRQETQYF TRBJ2-5 TRBV6-2/TRBV6-3
CASSLGQGAGGPEAFF TRBJ1-1 TRBV5-4
CSVEDIRLSRNTGELFF TRBJ2-2 TRBV29-1